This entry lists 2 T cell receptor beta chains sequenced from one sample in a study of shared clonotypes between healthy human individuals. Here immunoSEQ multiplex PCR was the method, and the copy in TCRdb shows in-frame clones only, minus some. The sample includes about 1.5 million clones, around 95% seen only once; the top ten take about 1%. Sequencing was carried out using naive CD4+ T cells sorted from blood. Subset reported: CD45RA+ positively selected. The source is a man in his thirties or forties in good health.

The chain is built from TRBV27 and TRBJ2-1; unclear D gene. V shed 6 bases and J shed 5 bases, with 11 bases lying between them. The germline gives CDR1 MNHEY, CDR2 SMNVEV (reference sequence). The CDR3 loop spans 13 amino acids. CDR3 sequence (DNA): TGTGCCAGCAGATCTTCGGGCGACAATGAGCAGTTCTTC. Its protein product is CASRSSGDNEQFF.

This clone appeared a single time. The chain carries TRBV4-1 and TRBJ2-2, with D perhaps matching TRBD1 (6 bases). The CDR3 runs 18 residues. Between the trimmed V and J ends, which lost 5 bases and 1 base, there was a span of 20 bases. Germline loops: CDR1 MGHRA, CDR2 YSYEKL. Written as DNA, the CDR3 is TGCGCCAGCAGCTTTAAGGGGGAGCCTCTTCGGAACACCGGGGAGCTGTTTTTT. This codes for CASSFKGEPLRNTGELFF.